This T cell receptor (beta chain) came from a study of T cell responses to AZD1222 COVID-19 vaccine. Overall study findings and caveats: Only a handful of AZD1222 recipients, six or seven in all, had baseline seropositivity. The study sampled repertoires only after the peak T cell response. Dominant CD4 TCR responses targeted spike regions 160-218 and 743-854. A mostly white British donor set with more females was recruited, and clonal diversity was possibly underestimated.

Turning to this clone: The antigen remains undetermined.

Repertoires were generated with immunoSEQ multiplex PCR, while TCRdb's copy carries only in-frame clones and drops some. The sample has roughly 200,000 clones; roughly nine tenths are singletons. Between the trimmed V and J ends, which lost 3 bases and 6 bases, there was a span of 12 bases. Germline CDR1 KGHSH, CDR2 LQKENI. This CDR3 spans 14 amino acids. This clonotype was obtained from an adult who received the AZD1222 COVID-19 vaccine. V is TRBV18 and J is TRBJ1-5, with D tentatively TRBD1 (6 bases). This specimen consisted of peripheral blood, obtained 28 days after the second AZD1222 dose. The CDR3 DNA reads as TGTGCCAGCTCACCGACAGGAGCTATTCAGCCCCAGCATTTT. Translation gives CASSPTGAIQPQHF.